The clone carrying this T cell receptor (beta chain) was detected only a few times. Its cognate antigen is unknown. This CDR3 contains 16 residues. V lost 5 bases and J 4 bases, leaving 18 bases between the germline ends. Germline CDR1 reads SEHNR; CDR2 reads FQNEAQ (reference sequence). The data were taken from a study of cytomegalovirus exposure and HLA in healthy donors. General study results and limits: Versus the 666-donor mean, an Asian-associated ancestry cluster reportedly showed fewer N-insertions in a later analysis. Cytomegalovirus association was listed for around 180 TCR beta chains. TCR beta V segments were, for the most part, productive about 87% or about 30% of the time in an earlier analysis.

Primers for the PCR totalled 60 Vbeta and 13 Jbeta. Repertoires were generated with immunoSEQ multiplex PCR, while TCRdb's copy carries only in-frame clones and drops some. The table has some 140,000 clones, about 82% seen once. Sequences were obtained from PBMCs. The chain has TRBV7-9 and TRBJ2-1; D is uncertain. This TCR derives from a female donor in good health and CMV-seropositive. CDR3: CASSRNSPPSYNEQFF. The CDR3 region has the DNA TGTGCCAGCAGCCGCAATAGCCCCCCGAGTTACAATGAGCAGTTCTTC.